This TCR beta chain was documented in a study of tumor-infiltrating lymphocytes in oesophageal squamous cell carcinoma. In germline, CDR1 is LGHDT, CDR2 YNNKEL (reference sequence). There are 14 residues in the CDR3. Trimming cost V 6 bases and J 2 bases, with 11 bases left between them. Using its own MiXCR run on the PCR reads, TCRdb lists one record per CDR3 protein. The repertoire holds about 23,000 distinct CDR3 sequences, 38% seen once, with about 23% in the top ten. This clonotype was observed a handful of times. The sequence was collected from a male donor with esophageal squamous cell carcinoma. What was sequenced was esophageal tumor tissue. The chain uses TRBV3-1 and TRBJ1-5; a possible D gene is TRBD1 (6 bases). The DNA for the CDR3 is TGTGCCAGCAGTATACAGGGTCGCAATCAGCCCCAGCATTTT. Residues: CASSIQGRNQPQHF.